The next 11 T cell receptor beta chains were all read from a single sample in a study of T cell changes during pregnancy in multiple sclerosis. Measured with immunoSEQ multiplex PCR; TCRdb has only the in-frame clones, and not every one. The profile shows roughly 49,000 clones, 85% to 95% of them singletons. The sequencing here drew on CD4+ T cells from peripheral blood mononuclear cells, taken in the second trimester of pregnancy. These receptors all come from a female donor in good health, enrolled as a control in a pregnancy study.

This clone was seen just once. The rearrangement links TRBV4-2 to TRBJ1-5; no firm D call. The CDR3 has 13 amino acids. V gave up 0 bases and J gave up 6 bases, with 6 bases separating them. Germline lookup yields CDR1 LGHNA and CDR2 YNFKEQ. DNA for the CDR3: TGTGCCAGCAGCCAAGATCTCCTTCAGCCCCAGCATTTT. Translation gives CASSQDLLQPQHF.

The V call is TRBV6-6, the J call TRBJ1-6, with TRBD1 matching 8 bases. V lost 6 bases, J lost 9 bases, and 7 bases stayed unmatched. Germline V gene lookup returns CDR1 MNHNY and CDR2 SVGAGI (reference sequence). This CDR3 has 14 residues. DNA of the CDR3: TGTGCCAGCAGATTGACAGGGGACAGTTCACCCCTCCACTTT. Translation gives CASRLTGDSSPLHF.

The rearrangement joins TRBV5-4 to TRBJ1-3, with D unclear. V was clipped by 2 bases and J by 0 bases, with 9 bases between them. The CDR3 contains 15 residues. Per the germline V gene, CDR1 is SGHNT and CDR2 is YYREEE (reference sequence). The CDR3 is CASSFYASSGNTIYF. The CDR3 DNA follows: TGTGCCAGCAGCTTCTACGCGAGCTCTGGAAACACCATATATTTT.

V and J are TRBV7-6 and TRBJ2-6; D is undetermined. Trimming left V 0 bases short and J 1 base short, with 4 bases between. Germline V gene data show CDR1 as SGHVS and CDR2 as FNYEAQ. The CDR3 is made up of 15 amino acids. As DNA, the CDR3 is TGTGCCAGCAGCTTAGCCCCGTCTGGGGCCAACGTCCTGACTTTC. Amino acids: CASSLAPSGANVLTF.

The CDR3 DNA is TGTGCCAGCAGCGTAGCTCCTTCGACAGGGTATGAGCAGTTCTTC. It codes for CASSVAPSTGYEQFF. The rearrangement joins TRBV9 to TRBJ2-1; TRBD1 matches 7 bases. This CDR3 contains 15 residues. CDR1 SGDLS and CDR2 YYNGEE come from the germline V gene. V dropped 0 bases and J dropped 8; count of bases not matched to a gene: 8. The full variable domain, its missing parts supplied by reference TRBV9 and TRBJ2-1, is DSGVTQTPKHLITATGQRVTLRCSPRSGDLSVYWYQQSLDQGLQFLIQYYNGEERAKGNILERFSAQQFPDLHSELNLSSLELGDSALYFCASSVAPSTGYEQFFGPGTRLTVL.

The CDR3 protein is CAISDGPGEPQHF. DNA of the CDR3: TGTGCCATCAGTGATGGCCCCGGAGAGCCCCAGCATTTT. This chain connects TRBV10-3 to TRBJ1-5; D remains ambiguous. The length of the CDR3 is 13 residues. The germline gives CDR1 ENHRY, CDR2 SYGVKD. V lost 3 bases and J 8 bases, leaving 11 bases between the germline ends.

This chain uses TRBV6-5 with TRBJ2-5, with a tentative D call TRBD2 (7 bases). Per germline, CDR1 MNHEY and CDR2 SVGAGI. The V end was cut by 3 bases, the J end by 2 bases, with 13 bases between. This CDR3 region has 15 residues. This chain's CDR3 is CASSYRRGGQETQYF. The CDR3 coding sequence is TGTGCCAGCAGTTATCGAAGGGGGGGGCAAGAGACCCAGTACTTC.

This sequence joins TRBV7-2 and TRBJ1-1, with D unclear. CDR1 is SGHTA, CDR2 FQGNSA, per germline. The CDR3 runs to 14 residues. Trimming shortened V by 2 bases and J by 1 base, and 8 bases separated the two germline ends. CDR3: CASSLIEGNTEAFF. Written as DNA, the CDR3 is TGTGCCAGCAGCTTAATCGAGGGGAACACTGAAGCTTTCTTT.

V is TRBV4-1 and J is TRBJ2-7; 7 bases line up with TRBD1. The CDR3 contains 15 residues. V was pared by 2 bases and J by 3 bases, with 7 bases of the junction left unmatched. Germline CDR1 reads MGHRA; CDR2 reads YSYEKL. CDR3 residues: CASSQIQGILYEQYF. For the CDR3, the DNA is TGCGCCAGCAGCCAAATACAGGGGATTCTCTACGAGCAGTACTTC.

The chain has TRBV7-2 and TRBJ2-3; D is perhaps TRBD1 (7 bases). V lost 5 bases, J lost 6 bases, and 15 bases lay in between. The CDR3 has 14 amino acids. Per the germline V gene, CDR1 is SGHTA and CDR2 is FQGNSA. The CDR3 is CASSRQTGRDTQYF. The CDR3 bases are TGTGCCAGCAGCCGCCAGACAGGGAGGGATACGCAGTATTTT.

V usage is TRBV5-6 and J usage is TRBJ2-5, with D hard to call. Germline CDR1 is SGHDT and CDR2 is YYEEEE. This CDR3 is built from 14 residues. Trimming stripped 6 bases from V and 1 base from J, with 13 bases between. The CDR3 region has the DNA TGTGCCAGCAAATCCCAGGCAGTCCAAGAGACCCAGTACTTC. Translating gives CASKSQAVQETQYF.